Listed here is a single TCR beta chain. Germline V CDR1 and CDR2: WSHSY, SAAADI. This CDR3 comprises 14 residues. Trimming took off 6 bases at V and 5 bases at J, with 14 bases between the two ends. This record belongs to a study of blood T cell repertoires in COVID-19. Study overall: The United States, Italy and Spain were the sources of the acute and convalescent COVID-19 samples. PBMCs, B-cell-depleted T cells, or T cells were the source of the cDNA or gDNA that made up the material.

Methods used by the authors: Nucleated cell counts were estimated from reference gene primer amplification. The data were produced by immunoSEQ multiplex PCR, yet TCRdb's version contains in-frame clones alone and is incomplete. The V and J calls and clone size are taken from that table; D and trimming were inferred from the DNA. The sample shows around 250,000 clones, around 83% of them seen only once. The sample consisted of peripheral blood. The chain couples TRBV10-2 to TRBJ2-1, with D possibly being TRBD2 (5 bases). The receptor was isolated from a man aged 25-40 years who had recovered from COVID-19. CDR3 coding DNA: TGCGCCAGCAGACCTGACTATTCCGACAATGAGCAGTTCTTC. It is translated as CASRPDYSDNEQFF.